Given below is one TCR beta chain in context. Treatment: 15 Gy SBRT to primary tumor, nephrectomy 4 weeks later. The repertoire was sequenced with immunoSEQ multiplex PCR; TCRdb's copy has only in-frame clones and lacks some. The sample contains under 25,000 clones, around 63% of which appear only once. The data were obtained in a study of radiation and T cells in renal cell carcinoma. The sequence came from a woman between 65 and 79 years old with renal cell carcinoma. The sample in question was tumor tissue, obtained from a patient whose treatment included radiotherapy and nephrectomy.

CDR3 residues: CASSPGLVRDTQYF. The DNA for the CDR3 is TGTGCCAGCAGCCCCGGACTAGTTCGAGATACGCAGTATTTT. The chain couples TRBV5-8 to TRBJ2-3, with 7 bases matching TRBD2. The germline gives CDR1 SGHTS, CDR2 YDEGEE. The CDR3 is made up of 14 amino acids. Trimming took 4 bases from V and 5 from J; bases not matched to a gene: 7. The full variable domain, rest sourced from reference TRBV5-8 and TRBJ2-3, is EAGVTQSPTHLIKTRGQQATLRCSPISGHTSVYWYQQALGLGLQFLLWYDEGEERNRGNFPPRFSGRQFPNYSSELNVNALELEDSALYLCASSPGLVRDTQYFGPGTRLTVL.